This TCR beta chain appears in the sequencing data of a study of response to subunit inactivated influenza vaccine. Broader study findings: T cells newly recruited by each seasonal influenza vaccination are few, the authors suggested.

This CDR3 has 16 residues. V was clipped by 5 bases and J by 2 bases; unmatched bases: 6. CDR1 is SEHNR, CDR2 FQNEAQ, per germline (reference sequence). Comment on this clonotype: What it binds is not known.

One entry per CDR3 protein, called by TCRdb with MiXCR from the RT-PCR reads. This sample carries more than 600,000 distinct CDR3 sequences, 18% of them seen once, and the ten largest clones take roughly a tenth. The material was PBMCs from blood, obtained around 5 days after vaccination. The receptor was derived from a middle-aged man who received an inactivated influenza vaccine. The chain joins TRBV7-9 to TRBJ2-7, with 13 bases identical to TRBD2. CDR3 DNA sequence: TGTGCCAGCAGCCCACGTGGGACTAGCGGGGCCTACGAGCAGTACTTC. This gives the protein CASSPRGTSGAYEQYF.